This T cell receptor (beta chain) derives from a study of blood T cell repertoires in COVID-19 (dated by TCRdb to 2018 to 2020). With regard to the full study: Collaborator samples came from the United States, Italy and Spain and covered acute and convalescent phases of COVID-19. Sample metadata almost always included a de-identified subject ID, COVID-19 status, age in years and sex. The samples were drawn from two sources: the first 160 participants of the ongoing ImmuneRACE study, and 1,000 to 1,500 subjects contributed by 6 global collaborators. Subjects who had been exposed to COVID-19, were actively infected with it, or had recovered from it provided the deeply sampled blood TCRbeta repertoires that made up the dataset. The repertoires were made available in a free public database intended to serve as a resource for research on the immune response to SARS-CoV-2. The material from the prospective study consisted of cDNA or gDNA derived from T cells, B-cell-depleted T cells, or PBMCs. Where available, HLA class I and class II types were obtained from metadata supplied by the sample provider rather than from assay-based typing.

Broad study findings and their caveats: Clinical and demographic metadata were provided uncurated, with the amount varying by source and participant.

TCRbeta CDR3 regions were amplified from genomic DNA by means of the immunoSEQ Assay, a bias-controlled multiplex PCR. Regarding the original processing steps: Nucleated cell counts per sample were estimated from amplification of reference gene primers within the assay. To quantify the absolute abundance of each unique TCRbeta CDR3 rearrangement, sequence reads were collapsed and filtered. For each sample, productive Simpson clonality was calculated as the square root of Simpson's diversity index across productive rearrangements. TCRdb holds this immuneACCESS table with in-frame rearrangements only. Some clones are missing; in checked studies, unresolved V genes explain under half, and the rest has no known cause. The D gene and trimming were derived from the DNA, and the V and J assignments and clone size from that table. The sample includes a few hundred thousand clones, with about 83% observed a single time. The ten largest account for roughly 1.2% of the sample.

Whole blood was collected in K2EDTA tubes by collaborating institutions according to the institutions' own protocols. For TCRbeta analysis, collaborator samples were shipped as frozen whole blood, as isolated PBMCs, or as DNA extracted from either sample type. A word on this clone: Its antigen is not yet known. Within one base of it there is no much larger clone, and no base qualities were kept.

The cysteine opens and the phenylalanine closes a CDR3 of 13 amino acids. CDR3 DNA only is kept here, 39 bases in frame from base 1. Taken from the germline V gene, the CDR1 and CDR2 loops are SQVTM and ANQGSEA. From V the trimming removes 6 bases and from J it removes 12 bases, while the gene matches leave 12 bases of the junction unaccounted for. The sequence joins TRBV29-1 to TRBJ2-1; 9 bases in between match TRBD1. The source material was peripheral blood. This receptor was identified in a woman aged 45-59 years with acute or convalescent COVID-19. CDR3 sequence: CSVHPSQGAAQFF. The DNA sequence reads TGCAGCGTACACCCTTCACAGGGGGCTGCGCAGTTCTTC.